The subject of this entry is one T cell receptor beta chain. Antigen specificity is unknown. Trimming cost V 3 bases and J 4 bases, with 11 bases left between them. From germline, CDR1 is MGHRA and CDR2 YSYEKL. The CDR3 has 14 amino acids. 60 Vbeta and 13 Jbeta primers were used in PCR. TCRdb keeps only in-frame clones here, not all; method: immunoSEQ multiplex PCR. The sample has 95,000 to 150,000 clones, about two thirds seen once. The record originates from a study of cytomegalovirus exposure and HLA in healthy donors. Findings and limits, study-wide: The investigators catalogued 164 TCR beta chains as cytomegalovirus-associated.

What was sequenced was PBMCs. The source is a man younger than 40 in good health and CMV-seronegative. J is TRBJ2-3 and V is TRBV4-1, with D possibly matching TRBD2 (6 bases). CDR3 residues: CASSQTGGADTQYF. The CDR3 bases are TGCGCCAGCAGCCAGACCGGAGGGGCAGATACGCAGTATTTT.